This T cell receptor beta chain originates from a study of PD-1 blockade in classical Hodgkin lymphoma. The study, taken as a whole, reports: In CD4+ cells, TCR diversity went up significantly by C4D1, but in CD8+ cells it did not.

With respect to this clone: Its antigen remains unknown.

The germline V gene encodes CDR1 MDHEN and CDR2 SYDVKM. J gave up 2 bases and V 6 bases, and 7 bases lay outside the gene matches. The CDR3 runs 15 residues. Only in-frame clones appear in the TCRdb table, and some are missing; sequencing was by immunoSEQ multiplex PCR. This table holds fewer than 55,000 clones, approximately 80% found once. Indicated time point: cycle 4 day 1 (C4D1), after 6 weeks of nivolumab. Following autologous stem cell transplantation, relapse occurred in every patient, and exposure to brentuximab vedotin varied. The sample in question was peripheral blood mononuclear cells (PBMCs), obtained before the fourth cycle of nivolumab. The TCR sequence derives from a human donor with classical Hodgkin lymphoma. The chain carries TRBV28 and TRBJ2-7, with 10 bases identical to TRBD1. CDR3 protein: CASRTTGQGAYEQYF. CDR3 DNA sequence: TGTGCCAGCAGAACGACCGGACAGGGGGCCTACGAGCAGTACTTC.